Listed here are 26 T cell receptor beta chains from one sample, sequenced in a study of molecular identifiers for immune sequencing clone quantification. In TCRdb, the PCR reads were re-called with MiXCR into one record per CDR3 protein. The table lists around 460,000 distinct CDR3 sequences, roughly 24% of them singletons. The sequenced sample consisted of naive CD8+ T cells from blood, with Jurkat cell RNA spiked in. Subset reported: FACS-sorted CD8+CD4-CCR7+CD45RA+ naive T cells. These receptors originate from a human donor in good health. Some libraries in this study had Jurkat cell RNA spiked in.

This clonotype was seen ten or more times. The V call is TRBV11-2, the J call TRBJ2-1; no definite D call. This CDR3 contains 15 residues. The V end lost 2 bases, the J end lost 0 bases, and 8 bases lay between the germline ends. Germline CDR1 is SGHAT and CDR2 is FQNNGV. The CDR3 bases are TGTGCCAGCAGCTTATCTTCAAGCTCCTACAATGAGCAGTTCTTC. Translating gives CASSLSSSSYNEQFF.

The chain employs TRBV7-9 and TRBJ2-7; maybe TRBD2 (6 bases). The CDR3 is 13 amino acids. The germline V gene has CDR1 SEHNR and CDR2 FQNEAQ (reference sequence). V was clipped by 3 bases and J by 5 bases, with 11 bases between them. The CDR3 region has the DNA TGTGCCAGCAGCTTTATTTCGGGAGACGAGCAGTACTTC. This codes for CASSFISGDEQYF.

This chain uses TRBV9 with TRBJ2-7, with unresolved D. The CDR3 covers 13 residues. The V gene's germline CDR1 is SGDLS and CDR2 YYNGEE. Trimming shortened V by 0 bases and J by 3 bases, and 7 bases separated the two germline ends. CDR3 DNA sequence: TGTGCCAGCAGCGTAGGGCCAAACTACGAGCAGTACTTC. Translation: CASSVGPNYEQYF.

This clonotype was recorded many times. The rearrangement joins TRBV4-3 to TRBJ2-2; a possible D gene is TRBD1 (5 bases). CDR3 length equals 15 residues. The germline V and J ends were trimmed by 3 bases and 1 base, with 9 bases remaining between them. Germline assignment: CDR1 LGHNA and CDR2 YSLEER. The DNA of the CDR3 is TGCGCCAGCAGCCAGGACGACAGGAACACCGGGGAGCTGTTTTTT. Its translation: CASSQDDRNTGELFF.

The chain uses TRBV28 and TRBJ2-2; D not certain. The CDR3 contains 17 residues. The germline V gene encodes CDR1 MDHEN and CDR2 SYDVKM. V gave up 2 bases and J gave up 4 bases, with 17 bases separating them. The CDR3 DNA sequence: TGTGCCAGCAGTTTAACCCGAGGCACGACGGGCACCGGGGAGCTGTTTTTT. This encodes CASSLTRGTTGTGELFF.

V is TRBV4-1 and J is TRBJ1-1; 7 positions match TRBD1. The junction had 12 bases not matched to a gene; V was cut back by 3 bases and J by 2 bases. Germline-derived CDR1 and CDR2 are MGHRA and YSYEKL. CDR3 length equals 17 residues. The CDR3 region has the DNA TGCGCCAGCAGCCACACACACCCGGGACAGCTAAACACTGAAGCTTTCTTT. Translating gives CASSHTHPGQLNTEAFF.

This sequence joins TRBV5-6 and TRBJ2-1; TRBD2 matches 14 bases. The ends lost 3 bases at V and 5 bases at J; junction bases unmatched: 10. The CDR3 has 18 amino acids. CDR1 and CDR2 (germline): SGHDT, YYEEEE. The CDR3 here is CASSSTGTSGGPHNEQFF. CDR3 nucleotides: TGTGCCAGCAGCTCCACCGGGACTAGCGGGGGCCCACACAATGAGCAGTTCTTC. The full variable domain, rest sourced from reference TRBV5-6 and TRBJ2-1, is DAGVTQSPTHLIKTRGQQVTLRCSPKSGHDTVSWYQQALGQGPQFIFQYYEEEERQRGNFPDRFSGHQFPNYSSELNVNALLLGDSALYLCASSSTGTSGGPHNEQFFGPGTRLTVL.

V is TRBV29-1 and J is TRBJ2-2, with D perhaps matching TRBD2 (6 bases). V was pared by 6 bases and J by 0 bases, with 8 bases between. This CDR3 contains 13 residues. The germline V gene encodes CDR1 SQVTM and CDR2 ANQGSEA. The CDR3: CSVRTTNTGELFF. The CDR3 bases are TGCAGCGTCAGGACTACGAACACCGGGGAGCTGTTTTTT.

The rearrangement joins TRBV28 to TRBJ1-5; D is uncertain. The CDR3 is made up of 19 amino acids. Germline values: CDR1 MDHEN, CDR2 SYDVKM. The V gene lost 3 bases and the J gene lost 1 base, with 22 bases spanning the gap. Here the CDR3 DNA reads TGTGCCAGCAGTTTCCGTATTCTTCGACCGGGCAAAAGCAATCAGCCCCAGCATTTT. It specifies CASSFRILRPGKSNQPQHF.

On this clonotype itself: A much larger clone sits a single nucleotide away, making a read error possible. The chain employs TRBV11-2 and TRBJ2-1; D perhaps matches TRBD1 (6 bases). The length of the CDR3 is 14 residues. Germline V gene sequence: CDR1 SGHAT, CDR2 FQNNGV. The CDR3 region is CASSLMYGDNEQLF. The CDR3 DNA reads as TGTGCCAGCAGCTTAATGTACGGGGACAATGAGCAGCTCTTC. Supplemented by reference TRBV11-2 and TRBJ2-1, the full variable domain reads EAGVAQSPRYKIIEKRQSVAFWCNPISGHATLYWYQQILGQGPKLLIQFQNNGVVDDSQLPKDRFSAERLKGVDSTLKIQPAKLEDSAVYLCASSLMYGDNEQLFGPGTRLTVL.

This clonotype has only a few counts. This chain links TRBV20-1 with TRBJ1-5, with D maybe TRBD1 (5 bases). The V end lost 0 bases, the J end lost 7 bases, and 16 bases lay between the germline ends. Per germline, CDR1 DFQATT and CDR2 SNEGSKA (reference sequence). This CDR3 comprises 15 residues. CDR3 residues: CSARDQMGVWQPQHF. CDR3 in DNA: TGCAGTGCTAGAGATCAGATGGGGGTGTGGCAGCCCCAGCATTTT.

In its sample, this clonotype was seen a few times. The chain links TRBV27 to TRBJ2-1; 8 nucleotides line up with TRBD1. Per the germline V gene, CDR1 is MNHEY and CDR2 is SMNVEV (reference sequence). The J segment lost 2 bases and the V segment lost 5 bases, leaving 5 bases of the junction unmatched. This CDR3 comprises 15 residues. In DNA, the CDR3 is TGTGCCAGCAGTGCAGGGACAGGACCCTACAATGAGCAGTTCTTC. It specifies CASSAGTGPYNEQFF.

Comments on this clonotype: This clone may be a read error of a much larger clone one base away. The gene calls are TRBV7-8 and TRBJ2-3; the D gene is possibly TRBD1 (6 bases). The J call may be in error: the DNA end matches TRBJ1-5 better. The CDR3 is 15 residues long. Germline V gene lookup returns CDR1 SGHVS and CDR2 FQNEAQ. The CDR3: CASSLAGGLADTQHF. CDR3 coding DNA: TGTGCCAGCAGTCTAGCGGGGGGGCTTGCAGATACGCAGCATTTT.

This rearrangement joins TRBV7-8 to TRBJ1-2; unclear D gene. The germline gives CDR1 SGHVS, CDR2 FQNEAQ. The CDR3 has 14 residues. Trimming removed 1 base at V and 2 bases at J, with 8 bases between. Here the CDR3 reads CASSLVSKNYGYTF. CDR3 DNA sequence: TGTGCCAGCAGCTTAGTATCCAAGAACTATGGCTACACCTTC.

The CDR3 sequence: CASSPETGDSGNTIYF. CDR3 DNA: TGTGCCAGCAGCCCCGAGACAGGGGACTCTGGAAACACCATATATTTT. V usage is TRBV9 and J usage is TRBJ1-3; TRBD1 matches 8 bases. The length of the CDR3 is 16 residues. From germline, CDR1 is SGDLS and CDR2 YYNGEE. Trimming removed 4 bases from V and 0 bases from J; junction bases left unmatched: 6.

On this clonotype: A much bigger clone sits one base away, suggesting this may be a read error. The V and J genes are TRBV6-6 and TRBJ2-5, with D perhaps given as TRBD1 or TRBD2 (6 bases each). The CDR3 is 13 amino acids. Per germline, CDR1 MNHNY and CDR2 SVGAGI (reference sequence). The CDR3 spells CAGSRGLQVTQYF. The CDR3 bases are TGTGCCGGCTCACGGGGGCTCCAAGTGACCCAGTACTTC.

A word on this clonotype: It may be a read error: a sequence one base away is much more abundant. The J gene is TRBJ1-2, the V gene TRBV4-1, with D perhaps matching TRBD1 (6 bases). Germline-derived CDR1 and CDR2 are MGHRA and YSYEKL. This CDR3 comprises 15 residues. V was clipped by 4 bases and J by 3 bases, with 15 bases between them. The CDR3 reads CASSRESGAHYGYTF. The CDR3 nucleotides are TGCGCCAGCAGCCGCGAGTCAGGGGCTCACTATGGCTACACCTTC.

This clonotype has more than one count but fewer than ten. CDR3 DNA sequence: TGCAGCGTTGAGAGCCCGGCGGGGCTTGGCTACACCTTC. It specifies CSVESPAGLGYTF. This chain links TRBV29-1 with TRBJ1-2, with a tentative D call TRBD1 (5 bases). V was cut by 3 bases and J by 7 bases, with 15 bases left in between. Germline V gene lookup returns CDR1 SQVTM and CDR2 ANQGSEA. The CDR3 has 13 residues.

CDR3 sequence (DNA): TGCAGTGCTAAAGGGAGGGGGGAGCAGTTCTTC. Its protein product is CSAKGRGEQFF. The chain uses TRBV20-1 and TRBJ2-1; possibly TRBD2 for D (7 bases). The CDR3 length is 11 residues. Per the germline V gene, CDR1 is DFQATT and CDR2 is SNEGSKA (reference sequence). V lost 4 bases, J lost 10 bases, and 11 bases lay in between.

Points on this clonotype: This likely comes from a read error, as the CDR3 has no conserved phenylalanine or tryptophan at its end. The genes are TRBV5-1 and TRBJ1-1; perhaps TRBD1 as D (6 bases). In germline, CDR1 is SGHRS, CDR2 YFSETQ. This CDR3 has 14 residues. The CDR3 here is CASSLAGGHTAAFY. The CDR3 nucleotides read TGCGCCAGCAGCTTGGCCGGGGGCCACACTGCAGCTTTCTAT.

This clonotype has a handful of counts. The V call is TRBV30, the J call TRBJ1-4; 12 bases line up with TRBD1. Germline V gene lookup returns CDR1 GTSNPN and CDR2 SVGIG (reference sequence). The V gene end was trimmed by 7 bases and the J gene end by 7 bases; junction bases not matched to a gene: 13. The CDR3 runs 16 residues. The CDR3 sequence: CASPGQGARGGEKLFF. The DNA of the CDR3 is TGTGCCTCCCCGGGACAGGGGGCGCGTGGCGGTGAAAAACTGTTTTTT.

The CDR3 DNA sequence: TGCGCCAGCAAACAGAGACGACTAGCGGGGGAAAGCACAGATACGCAGTATTTT. Residues: CASKQRRLAGESTDTQYF. The V gene is TRBV10-2, the J gene TRBJ2-3; 12 bases agree with TRBD2. Trimming at V came to 7 bases and at J to 0 bases, leaving 11 bases not matched to a gene. Germline loops: CDR1 WSHSY, CDR2 SAAADI. This CDR3 spans 18 amino acids.

Remarks on this clonotype: A much larger clone lies a single base off, so this may be a read error. This chain connects TRBV4-3 to TRBJ2-2; 7 positions match TRBD1. The length of the CDR3 is 15 residues. After removal of 3 bases from V and 3 bases from J, the junction contained 4 bases not matched to a gene. The V gene's germline CDR1 is LGHNA and CDR2 YSLEER. DNA for the CDR3: TGCGCCAGCAGCCAGGACGACAGGGACACCGGGGAGCTGTTTTTT. Its protein product is CASSQDDRDTGELFF.

There are a few counts of this clonotype. The V and J genes are TRBV11-2 and TRBJ2-1, with D tentatively TRBD2 (6 bases). The CDR3 loop spans 18 amino acids. Trimming took off 8 bases at V and 3 bases at J, with 26 bases between the two ends. CDR1 SGHAT and CDR2 FQNNGV come from the germline V gene. The CDR3 protein is CASGLPAERVGDYNEQFF. The CDR3 DNA follows: TGTGCCAGCGGCCTCCCCGCGGAGCGGGTGGGAGACTACAATGAGCAGTTCTTC.

Worth noting for this clonotype: The germline gene is not matched at one end of the junction; a read error may be the cause. This rearrangement joins TRBV19 to TRBJ2-7; TRBD1 agrees at 9 bases. Germline CDR1 is LNHDA and CDR2 is SQIVND (reference sequence). This CDR3 is 14 amino acids long. This CDR3 reads CASSAGTGFYEQCF. The CDR3 DNA reads as TGTGCCAGTAGCGCCGGGACAGGGTTCTACGAGCAGTGCTTC.

Details on this clonotype: A junction boundary mismatches the germline segment, possibly from a read error. The chain joins TRBV11-3 to TRBJ2-3, with 9 bases fitting TRBD1. This CDR3 is 15 amino acids long. Germline lookup yields CDR1 SGHNT and CDR2 YENEEA. The chain's CDR3 is CGSSLRTGVADTQYF. Written as DNA, the CDR3 is TGTGGCAGCAGCTTACGGACAGGGGTCGCAGATACGCAGTATTTT. The whole variable domain, filled in from reference TRBV11-3 and TRBJ2-3, reads EAGVVQSPRYKIIEKKQPVAFWCNPISGHNTLYWYLQNLGQGPELLIRYENEEAVDDSQLPKDRFSAERLKGVDSTLKIQPAELGDSAVYLCGSSLRTGVADTQYFGPGTRLTVL.